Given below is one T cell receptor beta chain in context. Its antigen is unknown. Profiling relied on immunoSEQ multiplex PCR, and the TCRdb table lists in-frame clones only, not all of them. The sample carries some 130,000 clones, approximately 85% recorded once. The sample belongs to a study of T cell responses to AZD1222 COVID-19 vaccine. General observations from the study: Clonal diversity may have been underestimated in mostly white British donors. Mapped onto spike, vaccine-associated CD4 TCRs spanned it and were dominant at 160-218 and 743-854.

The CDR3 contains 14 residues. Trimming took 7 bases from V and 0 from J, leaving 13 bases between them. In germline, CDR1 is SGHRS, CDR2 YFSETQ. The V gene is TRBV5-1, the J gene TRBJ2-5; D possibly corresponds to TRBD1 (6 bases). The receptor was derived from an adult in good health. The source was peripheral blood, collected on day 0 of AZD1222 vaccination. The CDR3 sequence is CASAPGGYQETQYF. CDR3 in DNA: TGCGCCAGCGCCCCTGGGGGCTACCAAGAGACCCAGTACTTC.